Below are 13 T cell receptor beta chains sequenced from a single sample in a study of Ad26.COV2.S vaccination and SARS-CoV-2 variants. This sample's treatment: about 20 received Ad26.COV2.S at low or high dose, single or two shots; five or six received placebo; per-sample allocation not given. Samples were taken on day 63 after the first vaccine or placebo injection. Here immunoSEQ multiplex PCR was the method, and the copy in TCRdb shows in-frame clones only, minus some. Altogether approximately 360,000 clones are present, about four fifths being singletons, with the ten largest covering about 7.4%. The source was peripheral blood, collected in a trial of Ad26.COV2.S vaccine versus placebo. The receptors were sampled from a person between 18 and 60 years old who received the Ad26.COV2.S COVID-19 vaccine or a placebo.

The chain carries TRBV5-1 and TRBJ2-7; TRBD2 matches 7 bases. The CDR3 runs to 18 residues. The V gene's germline CDR1 is SGHRS and CDR2 YFSETQ. With V trimmed by 3 bases and J by 1 base, 16 bases remained unmatched. CDR3: CASSSRGRELLRSYEQYF. The DNA for the CDR3 is TGCGCCAGCAGCTCCCGCGGGCGGGAGCTATTGAGATCCTACGAGCAGTACTTC.

The chain employs TRBV25-1 and TRBJ2-7; D may correspond to TRBD1 or TRBD2 (6 bases each). V lost 6 bases and J lost 13, with 25 bases in between. There are 14 residues in the CDR3. Germline CDR1 and CDR2: MGHDK and SYGVNS. The CDR3: CASSSGTLHGGEYF. The CDR3 nucleotides are TGTGCCAGCAGCTCCGGGACACTTCACGGGGGCGAATACTTC.

V and J are TRBV27 and TRBJ2-7; D is ambiguous. V lost 3 bases to trimming and J lost 4 bases, with 13 bases between them. The CDR3 has 14 residues. Germline CDR1 and CDR2: MNHEY and SMNVEV (reference sequence). CDR3 in amino acids: CASSFSHSVYEQYF. The CDR3 nucleotides are TGTGCCAGCAGTTTCAGTCACTCCGTTTACGAGCAGTACTTC.

CDR3 nucleotide sequence: TGTGCCAGCAGCTTAGCTGGCAGGGATACCGGGGAGCTGTTTTTT. Translation gives CASSLAGRDTGELFF. This chain joins TRBV7-2 and TRBJ2-2; D is perhaps TRBD1 (5 bases). Trimming cost V 0 bases and J 5 bases, with 10 bases left between them. This CDR3 contains 15 residues. The V gene's germline CDR1 is SGHTA and CDR2 FQGNSA.

The chain joins TRBV9 to TRBJ1-2, with a tentative D call TRBD1 (6 bases). From germline, CDR1 is SGDLS and CDR2 YYNGEE. V was trimmed by 4 bases and J by 8 bases, leaving 18 bases between them. CDR3 length: 14 amino acids. The chain's CDR3 is CASSPRGGAHGYTF. CDR3 coding DNA: TGTGCCAGCAGCCCCCGGGGGGGGGCGCACGGCTACACCTTC.

As concerns this clone: The sample holds other DNA sequences that translate to the same CDR3. The genes are TRBV5-1 and TRBJ2-3; 11 bases are shared with TRBD2. The germline V gene has CDR1 SGHRS and CDR2 YFSETQ. CDR3 length equals 18 residues. The V gene end was trimmed by 0 bases and the J gene end by 0 bases; junction bases not matched to a gene: 6. Written as DNA, the CDR3 is TGCGCCAGCAGCTTGGGCACCTTAGCGGGAGGGAGCACAGATACGCAGTATTTT. Encoded protein: CASSLGTLAGGSTDTQYF. The variable domain in full, completed from reference TRBV5-1 and TRBJ2-3, reads KAGVTQTPRYLIKTRGQQVTLSCSPISGHRSVSWYQQTPGQGLQFLFEYFSETQRNKGNFPGRFSGRQFSNSRSEMNVSTLELGDSALYLCASSLGTLAGGSTDTQYFGPGTRLTVL.

This clone was detected only a few times. The gene calls are TRBV19 and TRBJ1-5; D remains ambiguous. Germline CDR1 is LNHDA and CDR2 is SQIVND (reference sequence). Trimming cost V 7 bases and J 5 bases, with 9 bases left between them. The CDR3 runs to 12 residues. CDR3 region: CASNDLDQPQHF. The CDR3 DNA reads as TGTGCCAGTAATGACCTTGATCAGCCCCAGCATTTT.

This clone has only one observation. The sample has other DNA sequences that encode this CDR3 too. The V and J genes are TRBV7-2 and TRBJ2-2; possibly TRBD1 for D (5 bases). Germline V gene lookup returns CDR1 SGHTA and CDR2 FQGNSA. This CDR3 is 14 amino acids long. V dropped 5 bases and J dropped 1 base, with 8 bases sitting between them. In nucleotides, the CDR3 is TGTGCCAGCAGCCTCGGACAGAACACCGGGGAGCTGTTTTTT. This encodes CASSLGQNTGELFF.

The sample holds one count of this clone. This chain uses TRBV11-2 with TRBJ2-5; perhaps TRBD1 as D (5 bases). Trimming pared 2 bases from V and 3 bases from J, leaving 10 bases between. This CDR3 is built from 14 residues. Per germline, CDR1 SGHAT and CDR2 FQNNGV. The CDR3 DNA follows: TGTGCCAGCAGCTTACGGCCGACAGAAGAGACCCAGTACTTC. Translation: CASSLRPTEETQYF.

The chain is built from TRBV29-1 and TRBJ2-7; no clear D gene. The CDR3 has 11 residues. V lost 4 bases and J lost 5, with 9 bases in between. Germline CDR1 SQVTM, CDR2 ANQGSEA. CDR3: CSVAQIDEQYF. As DNA, the CDR3 is TGCAGCGTTGCCCAGATTGACGAGCAGTACTTC.

The chain uses TRBV19 and TRBJ2-5; D may be TRBD2 (7 bases). V was cut by 3 bases and J by 5 bases, with 16 bases left in between. Germline CDR1 LNHDA, CDR2 SQIVND (reference sequence). The CDR3 has 15 residues. The CDR3 loop is CASSMGGRLPETQYF. CDR3 DNA sequence: TGTGCCAGTAGTATGGGGGGGCGGCTACCCGAGACCCAGTACTTC. The full variable domain, its missing parts supplied by reference TRBV19 and TRBJ2-5, is DGGITQSPKYLFRKEGQNVTLSCEQNLNHDAMYWYRQDPGQGLRLIYYSQIVNDFQKGDIAEGYSVSREKKESFPLTVTSAQKNPTAFYLCASSMGGRLPETQYFGPGTRLLVL.

This clone has just one count. V gene TRBV5-4 combines with J gene TRBJ2-5; D ambiguous. V was clipped by 3 bases and J by 2 bases, with 11 bases between them. This CDR3 is built from 14 residues. Germline CDR1 and CDR2: SGHNT and YYREEE (reference sequence). The CDR3 DNA reads TGTGCCAGCAGCTGGGGTCCGGGTCAAGAGACCCAGTACTTC. As protein: CASSWGPGQETQYF.

This chain links TRBV11-3 with TRBJ2-3, with TRBD2 identical over 10 bases. From germline, CDR1 is SGHNT and CDR2 YENEEA. The CDR3 is made up of 16 amino acids. J lost 4 bases, V lost 5 bases, and 9 bases had no gene match. The CDR3 sequence is CASSPLRGLASDTQYF. The CDR3 nucleotides read TGTGCCAGCAGCCCCTTGAGGGGACTAGCGTCAGATACGCAGTATTTT.